The 6 T cell receptor beta chains presented below share a single source sample, sequenced in a study of post-analysis software for immune sequencing data. These receptors lack a known antigen. Each TCR beta cDNA library carried unique molecular identifiers. TCRdb itself ran the PCR reads through MiXCR, one entry per CDR3 protein. The data contain about 770,000 distinct CDR3 sequences, roughly 46% of them singletons. Findings of the study overall: Five TRBV segments were significantly more frequent in patients than in controls. TRBV5-6, TRBV5-1 and TRBV20-1 were among these segments.

The sample was blood. All receptors derive from a girl under 18 with multiple sclerosis.

This clonotype was seen only a few times. The V call is TRBV2, the J call TRBJ2-2, with 8 positions matching TRBD2. The trim removed 6 bases at V and 7 bases at J, leaving 16 bases unmatched. Germline CDR1 is SNHLY and CDR2 is FYNNEI. The length of the CDR3 is 17 residues. The CDR3 nucleotides read TGTGCCAGCAGCGGGGGGGTCACCCCATTCGTTGGCGGGGAGCTGTTTTTT. Amino acids: CASSGGVTPFVGGELFF.

The chain carries TRBV27 and TRBJ2-3; D uncertain. The V gene lost 3 bases and the J gene lost 6 bases, with 4 bases spanning the gap. The germline gives CDR1 MNHEY, CDR2 SMNVEV (reference sequence). CDR3 length: 11 amino acids. The CDR3 loop is CASSFFDTQYF. The CDR3 DNA is TGTGCCAGCAGTTTCTTCGATACGCAGTATTTT.

This chain links TRBV11-2 with TRBJ2-5, with 7 bases aligning to TRBD2. CDR3 length equals 15 residues. Trimming took 4 bases from V and 3 from J; bases not matched to a gene: 8. Looked up from germline, CDR1 is SGHAT and CDR2 is FQNNGV. CDR3: CASSSAFRGEETQYF. In nucleotides, the CDR3 is TGTGCCAGCAGCTCCGCCTTTCGGGGGGAAGAGACCCAGTACTTC.

In its sample, this clonotype was seen a few times. The chain recombines TRBV6-6 with TRBJ2-5; 12 nucleotides agree with TRBD2. From germline, CDR1 is MNHNY and CDR2 SVGAGI (reference sequence). This CDR3 spans 18 amino acids. With V trimmed by 2 bases and J by 5 bases, 12 bases remained unmatched. The CDR3 is CASSYTPRTSGKGETQYF. The CDR3 DNA follows: TGTGCCAGCAGTTACACCCCTAGGACTAGCGGGAAGGGGGAGACCCAGTACTTC.

This clonotype was seen only a few times. The chain uses TRBV4-1 and TRBJ2-7; 8 bases are shared with TRBD2. V lost 2 bases, J lost 3 bases, and 3 bases stayed unmatched. This CDR3 is 14 amino acids long. CDR1 and CDR2 from the germline V gene are MGHRA and YSYEKL. DNA of the CDR3: TGCGCCAGCAGCCAAATGGCGGGAGGCTACGAGCAGTACTTC. This encodes CASSQMAGGYEQYF.

The chain joins TRBV15 to TRBJ2-3; no firm D call. The germline V and J ends were trimmed by 2 bases and 5 bases, with 14 bases remaining between them. CDR3 length: 15 amino acids. Germline V gene sequence: CDR1 LNHNV, CDR2 YYDKDF (reference sequence). The CDR3: CATSRFPGREDTQYF. CDR3 bases: TGTGCCACCAGCAGATTCCCAGGCCGCGAAGATACGCAGTATTTT.